Presented here are 24 T cell receptor beta chains from one specimen sequenced in a study of shared clonotypes between healthy human individuals (TCRdb year 2020). To prepare the library, the immunoSEQ multiplex PCR assay was applied. TCRdb holds this immuneACCESS table with in-frame rearrangements only. Some clones are missing; in checked studies, unresolved V genes explain under half, and the rest has no known cause. The sample data list hundreds of thousands of clones, and 77% of these were observed just once. Of the sample, 12% falls within the top ten clones. The sample consisted of PBMCs. These TCRs come from a woman aged 35 to 49 in good health. Some clones in this sample may be carry-over from other donors' samples.

Of note for this clone: A read error is likely here: a far larger clone is one base away. The chain employs TRBV6-1 and TRBJ2-1; 9 positions agree with TRBD1. CDR3 size: 14 residues. Germline CDR1 MNHNS, CDR2 SASEGT. CDR3 protein: CAGSDGQGYEGQFF. CDR3 DNA: TGTGCCGGCAGTGACGGACAGGGGTACGAGGGGCAGTTCTTC.

This clone has a count of ten or more. V gene TRBV5-1 combines with J gene TRBJ2-1, with TRBD2 matching over 10 bases. This CDR3 is 18 amino acids long. Germline CDR1 is SGHRS and CDR2 is YFSETQ. After removal of 4 bases from V and 0 bases from J, the junction contained 10 bases not matched to a gene. CDR3 bases: TGCGCCAGCAGCACCGGGACTAGCGCCCTGAGCTCCTACAATGAGCAGTTCTTC. Translated: CASSTGTSALSSYNEQFF.

The CDR3 spells CASSVVGRRGGTSSYEQYF. The CDR3 DNA reads TGTGCCAGCAGCGTAGTAGGAAGGAGGGGAGGGACTAGCTCCTACGAGCAGTACTTC. V usage is TRBV9 and J usage is TRBJ2-7; 8 bases line up with TRBD2. The CDR3 is 19 amino acids. J was trimmed by 0 bases and V by 0 bases; bases with no gene match: 14. From germline, CDR1 is SGDLS and CDR2 YYNGEE. Looking up the rest from reference TRBV9 and TRBJ2-7 gives the full variable domain: DSGVTQTPKHLITATGQRVTLRCSPRSGDLSVYWYQQSLDQGLQFLIQYYNGEERAKGNILERFSAQQFPDLHSELNLSSLELGDSALYFCASSVVGRRGGTSSYEQYFGPGTRLTVT.

V usage is TRBV7-2 and J usage is TRBJ2-1; D is unclear. Between the trimmed V and J ends, which lost 1 base and 9 bases, there was a span of 16 bases. CDR1 is SGHTA, CDR2 FQGNSA, per germline. CDR3 length: 15 residues. CDR3 sequence reads: CASSLGASSTSEQFF. The CDR3 DNA follows: TGTGCCAGCAGCTTAGGAGCCTCTTCGACGAGTGAGCAGTTCTTC.

This chain joins TRBV27 and TRBJ2-7; 8 bases align to TRBD1. Germline V gene sequence: CDR1 MNHEY, CDR2 SMNVEV (reference sequence). With V trimmed by 6 bases and J by 2 bases, 3 bases remained unmatched. The CDR3 is made up of 13 amino acids. In nucleotides, the CDR3 is TGTGCCAGCAGCTCGACAGGGGCCTACGAGCAGTACTTC. The encoded protein is CASSSTGAYEQYF.

The J gene is TRBJ2-1, the V gene TRBV18; unclear D gene. The V end was cut by 4 bases, the J end by 2 bases, with 15 bases between. Looked up from germline, CDR1 is KGHSH and CDR2 is LQKENI. The CDR3 runs 16 residues. In nucleotides, the CDR3 is TGTGCCAGCTCACGCCGGAGACTGGCAACCTACAATGAGCAGTTCTTC. It translates to CASSRRRLATYNEQFF.

Turning to this clone: A much more abundant neighbour one base away suggests this may be a read error. The chain links TRBV11-2 to TRBJ2-7; 9 positions agree with TRBD2. Per the germline V gene, CDR1 is SGHAT and CDR2 is FQNNGV. The CDR3 is 14 residues long. Here the CDR3 DNA reads TGTGCCAGCAGCTTATCGGGACTAGCCTACGAGCAGTGCTTC. Its protein product is CASSLSGLAYEQCF.

The chain uses TRBV2 and TRBJ1-4; 8 nucleotides agree with TRBD1. The CDR3 length is 15 residues. The trim removed 6 bases at V and 4 bases at J, leaving 7 bases unmatched. CDR1 and CDR2 (germline): SNHLY, FYNNEI. CDR3 sequence (DNA): TGTGCCAGCAGCGAGACAGGGGTTGGTAATGAAAAACTGTTTTTT. As protein: CASSETGVGNEKLFF.

J is TRBJ1-1 and V is TRBV27; TRBD1 might be the D (6 bases). The V gene's germline CDR1 is MNHEY and CDR2 SMNVEV (reference sequence). This CDR3 has 14 residues. V was clipped by 5 bases and J by 3 bases, with 13 bases between them. The CDR3 reads CASSLQGMDTEAFF. The CDR3 DNA reads TGTGCCAGCAGTCTACAGGGAATGGACACTGAAGCTTTCTTT.

A note on this clone: Given a much more abundant clone one base away, this may be a read error. At the DNA level, this CDR3 is encoded by other sequences in the same sample as well. The chain couples TRBV28 to TRBJ1-1, with D tentatively TRBD1 (5 bases). Between the trimmed V and J ends, which lost 6 bases and 7 bases, there was a span of 21 bases. CDR3 length: 15 residues. Germline V gene data show CDR1 as MDHEN and CDR2 as SYDVKM. In DNA, the CDR3 is TGTGCCAGCAGGAAGACGGGGCTCGAGGGAGTTGAAGCTTTCTTT. Amino acids: CASRKTGLEGVEAFF.

Details on this clone: The same CDR3 also results from other DNA sequences found in this sample. The chain couples TRBV4-1 to TRBJ1-4, with TRBD1 matching 8 bases. The V gene's germline CDR1 is MGHRA and CDR2 YSYEKL. V shed 0 bases and J 7 bases; nucleotides not matched to a gene: 7. The CDR3 consists of 16 residues. The CDR3 reads CASSQDLGQGGEKLFF. The CDR3 coding sequence is TGCGCCAGCAGCCAAGATTTAGGACAGGGTGGTGAAAAACTGTTTTTT.

V usage is TRBV28 and J usage is TRBJ1-3; D remains unclear. Trimming shortened V by 8 bases and J by 0 bases, and 8 bases separated the two germline ends. CDR3 length: 13 amino acids. Germline V gene lookup returns CDR1 MDHEN and CDR2 SYDVKM. CDR3 loop: CASLERSGNTIYF. In DNA form, the CDR3 reads TGTGCCAGCCTGGAACGCTCTGGAAACACCATATATTTT.

V gene TRBV15 combines with J gene TRBJ2-2; 8 bases are shared with TRBD2. J lost 1 base, V lost 3 bases, and 7 bases had no gene match. The CDR3 spans 17 residues. Germline-derived CDR1 and CDR2 are LNHNV and YYDKDF (reference sequence). The CDR3 sequence: CATSSRELAENTGELFF. CDR3 coding DNA: TGTGCCACCAGCAGTCGGGAACTAGCGGAGAACACCGGGGAGCTGTTTTTT. The entire variable domain, with the rest obtained from reference TRBV15 and TRBJ2-2, is as follows: DAMVIQNPRYQVTQFGKPVTLSCSQTLNHNVMYWYQQKSSQAPKLLFHYYDKDFNNEADTPDNFQSRRPNTSFCFLDIRSPGLGDTAMYLCATSSRELAENTGELFFGEGSRLTVL.

CDR3 amino acids: CASRDEQYF. For the CDR3, the DNA is TGTGCCAGCAGGGACGAGCAGTACTTC. This rearrangement joins TRBV6-5 to TRBJ2-7; D is undetermined. This CDR3 region has 9 residues. Germline V gene sequence: CDR1 MNHEY, CDR2 SVGAGI. V lost 6 bases and J lost 5, with 2 bases in between.

As to this clone: The same CDR3 also results from other DNA sequences found in this sample. This chain links TRBV2 with TRBJ1-4; D call uncertain. This CDR3 spans 11 amino acids. The germline V gene has CDR1 SNHLY and CDR2 FYNNEI. V was cut by 6 bases and J by 6 bases, with 5 bases left in between. The CDR3 loop reads CASRTYEKLFF. The CDR3 DNA is TGTGCCAGCAGAACATATGAAAAACTGTTTTTT.

Turning to this clone: This probably arose from a read error, given a far larger clone one base away. J is TRBJ2-5 and V is TRBV30; unclear D gene. Germline V lookup: CDR1 GTSNPN, CDR2 SVGIG (reference sequence). This CDR3 has 11 amino acids. V was pared by 4 bases and J by 4 bases, with 7 bases between. The CDR3 sequence is CAWTPRETQYF. As DNA, the CDR3 is TGTGCCTGGACGCCGCGAGAGACCCAGTACTTC. The full variable domain, rest sourced from reference TRBV30 and TRBJ2-5, is SQTIHQWPATLVQPVGSPLSLECTVEGTSNPNLYWYRQAAGRGLQLLFYSVGIGQISSEVPQNLSASRPQDRQFILSSKKLLLSDSGFYLCAWTPRETQYFGPGTRLLVL.

This clone appeared once. The genes are TRBV19 and TRBJ1-5; TRBD1 is a possible D gene (6 bases). CDR1 LNHDA and CDR2 SQIVND come from the germline V gene (reference sequence). CDR3 length equals 13 residues. Trimming removed 2 bases at V and 4 bases at J, with 6 bases between. In DNA form, the CDR3 reads TGTGCCAGTAGTATAACAGGGAATCAGCCCCAGCATTTT. Translating gives CASSITGNQPQHF.

The rearrangement links TRBV6-4 to TRBJ1-2; D is perhaps TRBD1 (6 bases). The ends were cut back, 3 bases at V and 4 bases at J, with 18 bases in the middle. CDR3 length equals 16 residues. CDR1 and CDR2 from the germline V gene are MRHNA and SNTAGT. CDR3 in amino acids: CASSETGAQDIYGYTF. The DNA for the CDR3 is TGTGCCAGCAGTGAAACGGGGGCTCAGGATATCTATGGCTACACCTTC.

The rearrangement links TRBV18 to TRBJ1-4; D gene unclear. This CDR3 spans 13 amino acids. Germline V gene data show CDR1 as KGHSH and CDR2 as LQKENI. V was pared by 1 base and J by 7 bases, with 7 bases between. The CDR3 sequence is CASSPQGGEKLFF. In DNA form, the CDR3 reads TGTGCCAGCTCACCACAGGGTGGTGAAAAACTGTTTTTT. The full variable domain, completed using reference TRBV18 and TRBJ1-4, is NAGVMQNPRHLVRRRGQEARLRCSPMKGHSHVYWYRQLPEEGLKFMVYLQKENIIDESGMPKERFSAEFPKEGPSILRIQQVVRGDSAAYFCASSPQGGEKLFFGSGTQLSVL.

The CDR3 here is CASSRLALSTDTQYF. The CDR3 DNA sequence: TGCGCCAGCAGTAGACTAGCGCTATCCACAGATACGCAGTATTTT. V usage is TRBV10-2 and J usage is TRBJ2-3; 8 nucleotides line up with TRBD2. Germline V lookup: CDR1 WSHSY, CDR2 SAAADI. The CDR3 has 15 amino acids. V lost 5 bases, J lost 2 bases, and 6 bases stayed unmatched.

Comment on this clone: This sequence is one base from a far larger clone and is likely a read error. V gene TRBV28 combines with J gene TRBJ1-2; TRBD1 aligns across 10 bases. CDR1 is MDHEN and CDR2 is SYDVKM in the germline V gene. This CDR3 spans 14 amino acids. The CDR3 sequence is CASSDRGHNCGYTF. The CDR3 bases are TGTGCCAGCAGCGACAGGGGGCATAACTGTGGCTACACCTTC.

Notes on this clone: This sequence may be a read error, since a much larger clone differs from it by one base. In this CDR3 the conserved last residue, phenylalanine or tryptophan, is missing, so a read error is likely. The genes are TRBV30 and TRBJ1-6; 8 bases are a match to TRBD1. Germline-derived CDR1 and CDR2 are GTSNPN and SVGIG (reference sequence). Trimming cost V 2 bases and J 6 bases; bases outside gene matches: 3. The CDR3 has 14 residues. The CDR3 is CAWSQDRANSPLHS. In DNA form, the CDR3 reads TGTGCCTGGAGTCAGGACAGGGCTAATTCACCCCTCCACTCT.

As to this clone: With only one base between it and a far larger clone, this is likely a read error. V and J are TRBV6-5 and TRBJ2-7; TRBD2 matches at 8 bases. The germline V gene has CDR1 MNHEY and CDR2 SVGAGI. This CDR3 contains 15 residues. The V gene end was trimmed by 0 bases and the J gene end by 6 bases; junction bases not matched to a gene: 7. The CDR3 spells CASSYSAGGSGEQYF. For the CDR3, the DNA is TGTGCCAGCAGTTACTCTGCGGGAGGTTCGGGCGAGCAGTACTTC.

The genes are TRBV6-1 and TRBJ1-2, with D uncertain. Trimming shortened V by 3 bases and J by 4 bases, and 12 bases separated the two germline ends. The CDR3 covers 14 residues. Germline V gives CDR1 MNHNS, CDR2 SASEGT. The CDR3 is CASSDTRTAYGYTF. CDR3 DNA: TGTGCCAGCAGTGATACACGGACGGCCTATGGCTACACCTTC.